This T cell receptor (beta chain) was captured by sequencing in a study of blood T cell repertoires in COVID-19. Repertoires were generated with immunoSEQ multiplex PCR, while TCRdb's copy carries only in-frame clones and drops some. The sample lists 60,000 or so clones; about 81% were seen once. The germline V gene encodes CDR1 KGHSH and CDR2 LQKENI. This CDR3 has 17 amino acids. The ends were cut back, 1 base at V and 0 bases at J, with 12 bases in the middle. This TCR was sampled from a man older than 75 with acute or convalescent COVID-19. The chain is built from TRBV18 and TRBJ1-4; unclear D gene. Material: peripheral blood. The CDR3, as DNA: TGTGCCAGCTCACCACGCAACCCAGAAGCAACTAATGAAAAACTGTTTTTT. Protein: CASSPRNPEATNEKLFF.